One sample yielded the 27 T cell receptor beta chains listed below, sequenced in a study of blood T cells in healthy people across ages. A sample-barcoded 5' primer and a J-beta primer mix were used in a second PCR of about 6 to 11 cycles. In TCRdb, the 5' RACE reads were re-called with MiXCR into one record per CDR3 protein. This table has more than 1.4 million distinct CDR3 sequences, 35% to 45% appearing once. The sample comprised blood. The receptors were gathered from a woman under 30 in good health.

The rearrangement uses TRBV10-3 and TRBJ2-1, with 9 bases lining up with TRBD2. The germline gives CDR1 ENHRY, CDR2 SYGVKD. The CDR3 is made up of 15 amino acids. J was trimmed by 4 bases and V by 9 bases; bases with no gene match: 10. The DNA for the CDR3 is TGTGCCATTACCTTTAGCGGGAGCCTTTACAATGAGCAGTTCTTC. Protein product: CAITFSGSLYNEQFF.

In DNA, the CDR3 is TGCGCCAGCAGCCAAGTTTGGGGGAGTGATGGCGGGGAGCTGTTTTTT. It codes for CASSQVWGSDGGELFF. The gene calls are TRBV4-1 and TRBJ2-2, with D perhaps being TRBD1 or TRBD2 (5 bases each). Germline V CDR1 and CDR2: MGHRA, YSYEKL. The CDR3 sequence is 16 residues long. The V gene lost 1 base and the J gene lost 7 bases, with 16 bases spanning the gap.

The V call is TRBV10-3, the J call TRBJ1-1; 8 bases match TRBD1. The germline gives CDR1 ENHRY, CDR2 SYGVKD. V lost 6 bases, J lost 4 bases, and 4 bases stayed unmatched. This CDR3 spans 13 amino acids. In DNA form, the CDR3 reads TGTGCCATCAGGGCAGGGGGCATCACTGAAGCTTTCTTT. The encoded protein is CAIRAGGITEAFF.

This clonotype occurred a few times. The V call is TRBV25-1, the J call TRBJ2-5; 10 nucleotides align to TRBD2. This CDR3 region has 16 residues. Germline-derived CDR1 and CDR2 are MGHDK and SYGVNS. V shed 3 bases and J 0 bases; nucleotides not matched to a gene: 4. The CDR3 region has the DNA TGTGCCAGCAGTGATCAGCGGGGGGGGTACCAAGAGACCCAGTACTTC. Encoded protein: CASSDQRGGYQETQYF.

V is TRBV7-9 and J is TRBJ2-1, with 9 positions matching TRBD2. This CDR3 is 17 amino acids long. The germline V gene has CDR1 SEHNR and CDR2 FQNEAQ (reference sequence). V dropped 5 bases and J dropped 8; count of bases not matched to a gene: 16. The CDR3 DNA is TGTGCCAGCAGCCCCTTGACCTGGACTAGCGCGGGGTATGAGCAGTTCTTC. It is translated as CASSPLTWTSAGYEQFF.

This chain connects TRBV4-1 to TRBJ2-3, with 7 positions matching TRBD2. The ends lost 3 bases at V and 2 bases at J; junction bases unmatched: 8. The CDR3 has 16 residues. Germline V gene data show CDR1 as MGHRA and CDR2 as YSYEKL. CDR3 protein: CASSHPGTKTTDTQYF. The DNA of the CDR3 is TGCGCCAGCAGCCATCCCGGGACTAAGACCACAGATACGCAGTATTTT.

Comment on this clonotype: The junction shows a germline mismatch at one end, possibly a read error. CDR3 in amino acids: CARSLGGAPVVTDTQYF. For the CDR3, the DNA is TGTGCCAGAAGTTTAGGTGGCGCGCCCGTAGTAACAGATACGCAGTATTTT. The chain combines TRBV27 with TRBJ2-3, with D uncertain. Germline assignment: CDR1 MNHEY and CDR2 SMNVEV (reference sequence). The CDR3 loop spans 17 amino acids.

This clonotype has a handful of counts. The DNA of the CDR3 is TGCAGTGCAGACTCCAGGGGAATCGGCACAGATACGCAGTATTTT. Protein: CSADSRGIGTDTQYF. This chain joins TRBV20-1 and TRBJ2-3; TRBD1 might be the D (6 bases). CDR3 length: 15 amino acids. Trimming took off 6 bases at V and 1 base at J, with 17 bases between the two ends. Germline CDR1 and CDR2: DFQATT and SNEGSKA (reference sequence).

CDR3 region: CSASHSWEQYF. CDR3 in DNA: TGCAGCGCCTCCCATTCGTGGGAGCAGTACTTC. The chain is built from TRBV29-1 and TRBJ2-7; D is undetermined. V shed 7 bases and J shed 7 bases, with 14 bases lying between them. Germline values: CDR1 SQVTM, CDR2 ANQGSEA. The length of the CDR3 is 11 residues.

The chain has TRBV5-1 and TRBJ1-2, with a possible D match to TRBD1 (5 bases). Per germline, CDR1 SGHRS and CDR2 YFSETQ. V lost 4 bases, J lost 6 bases, and 10 bases lay in between. The CDR3 has 12 residues. This CDR3 reads CASSPDTNGYTF. The CDR3 DNA is TGCGCCAGCAGCCCGGACACAAATGGCTACACCTTC. Using reference TRBV5-1 and TRBJ1-2 for the parts outside the CDR3, the full variable domain is KAGVTQTPRYLIKTRGQQVTLSCSPISGHRSVSWYQQTPGQGLQFLFEYFSETQRNKGNFPGRFSGRQFSNSRSEMNVSTLELGDSALYLCASSPDTNGYTFGSGTRLTVV.

The V and J genes are TRBV10-3 and TRBJ1-2; 7 positions match TRBD1. The germline gives CDR1 ENHRY, CDR2 SYGVKD. J gave up 6 bases and V 8 bases, and 9 bases lay outside the gene matches. This CDR3 has 13 residues. The CDR3 region has the DNA TGTGCCATCTCCGTCGGGACAGTCGATGGCTACACCTTC. This gives the protein CAISVGTVDGYTF.

The chain joins TRBV21-1 to TRBJ1-5. TRBV21-1 is a pseudogene locus. The CDR3 length is 11 residues. The CDR3 sequence: CASSKFGPQHF. The DNA for the CDR3 is TGTGCCAGCAGCAAATTTGGGCCCCAGCATTTT.

In this sample, this clonotype turned up a few times. The chain is built from TRBV9 and TRBJ2-1; TRBD1 is a possible D gene (5 bases). V was shortened by 3 bases and J by 7 bases, with 11 bases between the two germline ends. This CDR3 has 13 residues. Germline V CDR1 and CDR2: SGDLS, YYNGEE. CDR3 amino acids: CASSGQGKNEQFF. CDR3 bases: TGTGCCAGCAGCGGGCAGGGAAAGAATGAGCAGTTCTTC.

The V gene is TRBV27, the J gene TRBJ1-1, with a possible D match to TRBD1 (6 bases). The CDR3 extends over 16 amino acids. Germline lookup yields CDR1 MNHEY and CDR2 SMNVEV (reference sequence). Trimming removed 4 bases from V and 3 bases from J, with 18 bases in between. The CDR3 loop is CASSSLARGTDTEAFF. DNA of the CDR3: TGTGCCAGCAGTTCCCTCGCCAGGGGTACAGACACTGAAGCTTTCTTT.

The rearrangement links TRBV28 to TRBJ2-5; TRBD2 aligns across 8 bases. The CDR3 spans 14 residues. CDR1 MDHEN and CDR2 SYDVKM come from the germline V gene. With V trimmed by 6 bases and J by 4 bases, 7 bases remained unmatched. The CDR3 loop reads CASRALRGGETQYF. CDR3 nucleotides: TGTGCCAGCAGAGCACTACGGGGGGGAGAGACCCAGTACTTC.

About this clonotype: A read error may explain this, as a much larger clone is one base away. This rearrangement joins TRBV6-5 to TRBJ2-2; D is unclear. The CDR3 length is 12 residues. CDR1 and CDR2 from the germline V gene are MNHEY and SVGAGI. CDR3 nucleotides: TGTGCCGGCAGTTACAACACCGGGGAGCTGTTTTTT. It codes for CAGSYNTGELFF.

This clonotype has a handful of counts. This chain uses TRBV6-6 with TRBJ2-3; 7 bases align to TRBD2. With V trimmed by 2 bases and J by 2 bases, 10 bases remained unmatched. This CDR3 comprises 17 residues. Germline lookup yields CDR1 MNHNY and CDR2 SVGAGI (reference sequence). CDR3 DNA sequence: TGTGCCAGCAGTTACCGAGTTCGCGGGGGTTACACAGATACGCAGTATTTT. This translates into CASSYRVRGGYTDTQYF.

In this sample, this clonotype turned up a few times. CDR3 sequence reads: CSARGLGAGLAKNIQYF. The DNA of the CDR3 is TGCAGTGCTAGGGGCTTAGGGGCAGGATTAGCCAAAAACATTCAGTACTTC. The chain links TRBV20-1 to TRBJ2-4, with a possible D match to TRBD1 (5 bases). Trimming took off 3 bases at V and 0 bases at J, with 18 bases between the two ends. The CDR3 extends over 17 amino acids. Looked up from germline, CDR1 is DFQATT and CDR2 is SNEGSKA (reference sequence).

The V gene is TRBV4-1, the J gene TRBJ2-1; 12 nucleotides match TRBD1. Per germline, CDR1 MGHRA and CDR2 YSYEKL. V dropped 1 base and J dropped 9; count of bases not matched to a gene: 4. This CDR3 is 15 amino acids long. CDR3 coding DNA: TGCGCCAGCAGCCAAGGGGACAGGGGGCAAGTTGAGCAGTTCTTC. Protein sequence: CASSQGDRGQVEQFF.

Concerning this clonotype: This may be a read error, as it is one base from a much larger clone. V usage is TRBV5-5 and J usage is TRBJ2-1; the D gene could be TRBD1 or TRBD2 (5 bases each). Trimming pared 6 bases from V and 10 bases from J, leaving 17 bases between. Looked up from germline, CDR1 is SGHKS and CDR2 is YYEKEE (reference sequence). This CDR3 contains 13 residues. In nucleotides, the CDR3 is TGTGCCAGCAACCCGGGCAGGGAGTACGAGCAGTTCTTC. Translating gives CASNPGREYEQFF.

V gene TRBV12-3 or TRBV12-4 combines with J gene TRBJ2-3; perhaps TRBD2 as D (7 bases). This CDR3 is built from 16 residues. Trimming took 8 bases from V and 0 from J, leaving 18 bases between them. The CDR3 here is CASDSGGQGSTDTQYF. The CDR3 DNA reads TGTGCCAGCGACTCCGGGGGGCAGGGGAGCACAGATACGCAGTATTTT.

This clonotype was seen more than once but under ten times. The chain carries TRBV29-1 and TRBJ2-3; 7 bases are a match to TRBD1. V dropped 6 bases and J dropped 5; count of bases not matched to a gene: 11. The CDR3 is made up of 14 amino acids. CDR1 SQVTM and CDR2 ANQGSEA come from the germline V gene. CDR3 residues: CSVYTGVKVDTQYF. CDR3 nucleotide sequence: TGCAGCGTATATACAGGGGTGAAGGTAGATACGCAGTATTTT.

The chain recombines TRBV10-1 with TRBJ1-4, with D tentatively TRBD1 (5 bases). The CDR3 loop spans 13 amino acids. V gave up 3 bases and J gave up 6 bases, with 8 bases separating them. Germline CDR1 WNHNN, CDR2 SYGVQD (reference sequence). The CDR3 DNA reads as TGCGCCAGCAGTGAAAACAGGCATGAAAAACTGTTTTTT. Encoded protein: CASSENRHEKLFF.

This chain joins TRBV25-1 and TRBJ2-2, with 8 nucleotides matching TRBD1. Unmatched junction bases numbered 13, after V lost 3 bases and J lost 4 bases. The CDR3 covers 18 residues. CDR1 is MGHDK and CDR2 is SYGVNS in the germline V gene. The CDR3 region is CASSDSGTGGFGTGELFF. As DNA, the CDR3 is TGTGCCAGCAGTGATTCCGGGACAGGTGGTTTTGGCACCGGGGAGCTGTTTTTT.

The chain has TRBV7-6 and TRBJ2-1; D possibly corresponds to TRBD2 (5 bases). This CDR3 has 15 residues. CDR1 is SGHVS, CDR2 FNYEAQ, per germline. The V end was cut by 4 bases, the J end by 0 bases, with 10 bases between. This CDR3 reads CASSSGLNSYNEQFF. CDR3 DNA sequence: TGTGCCAGCAGCTCAGGACTCAACTCCTACAATGAGCAGTTCTTC.

The CDR3 is CASSILGLGLAGGEQFF. CDR3 nucleotide sequence: TGTGCCAGCAGCATCCTGGGCCTGGGACTAGCGGGGGGTGAGCAGTTCTTC. The chain is built from TRBV7-3 and TRBJ2-1; TRBD2 matches 15 bases. The CDR3 runs to 17 residues. Germline trimming cut 5 bases from V and 9 bases from J; bases unmatched to any gene: 11. Germline V lookup: CDR1 SGHTA, CDR2 FQGTGA. Looking up the rest from reference TRBV7-3 and TRBJ2-1 gives the full variable domain: GAGVSQTPSNKVTEKGKYVELRCDPISGHTALYWYRQSLGQGPEFLIYFQGTGAADDSGLPNDRFFAVRPEGSVSTLKIQRTERGDSAVYLCASSILGLGLAGGEQFFGPGTRLTVL.

The chain couples TRBV6-1 to TRBJ2-1; 11 nucleotides line up with TRBD2. The CDR3 spans 16 residues. CDR1 is MNHNS and CDR2 is SASEGT in the germline V gene. Trimming cost V 4 bases and J 9 bases; bases outside gene matches: 11. Written as DNA, the CDR3 is TGTGCCAGCAGTGGACAGGGGCTAGCGGGGGGCAGTGAGCAGTTCTTC. Translated, it gives CASSGQGLAGGSEQFF.